This entry describes one T cell receptor (beta chain). Its antigen is not known. The data derive from a study of graft-versus-host responses after intestinal transplantation. On the study more broadly: Multivisceral, liver-intestinal, or isolated intestinal transplants were performed in recipients. Overall study results and limits: Association was observed between peak circulating GvH clone levels and early post-transplant HvG declines.

V lost 7 bases to trimming and J lost 8 bases; unmatched junction nucleotides: 7. Germline loops: CDR1 SEHNR, CDR2 FQNEAQ (reference sequence). The CDR3 has 12 amino acids. Data came from immunoSEQ multiplex PCR; TCRdb stores just in-frame clones and leaves some out. The repertoire holds around 90,000 clones, with around 90% as singletons. This TCR came from a human donor who was the organ donor for an intestinal transplant. J is TRBJ1-2 and V is TRBV7-9; TRBD1 aligns across 7 bases. Sequencing was performed on unstimulated CD8+ T cells sorted from spleen or lymph node cells, taken before transplant. The CDR3 spells CASNDRVTGYTF. The DNA of the CDR3 is TGTGCCAGCAACGACAGGGTAACAGGCTACACCTTC.